This is a list of T cell receptor beta chains from one sample in a study of shared clonotypes between healthy human individuals. Repertoires were generated with immunoSEQ multiplex PCR, while TCRdb's copy carries only in-frame clones and drops some. The sample lists some 700,000 clones, about 90% occurring once. The sample comprised memory CD8+ T cells from PBMCs. The receptors stem from a man in his late teens or twenties in good health. Some clones in this sample may be carry-over from other donors' samples. Both conserved end residues are trimmed from each CDR3. The order of the fields is V gene, J gene, CDR3 protein.

v_call: TRBV30
j_call: TRBJ1-1
cdr3_aa: AWRGSTEAF

v_call: TRBV5-5
j_call: TRBJ1-2
cdr3_aa: ASSTGQGPIGGYT

v_call: TRBV27
j_call: TRBJ2-1
cdr3_aa: ASTPLTGNEQF

v_call: TRBV27
j_call: TRBJ1-5
cdr3_aa: ASSLWPASNQPQH

v_call: TRBV7-9
j_call: TRBJ2-5
cdr3_aa: ASSLVRQETQY

v_call: TRBV9
j_call: TRBJ2-7
cdr3_aa: ASSVAIGGVYEQY

v_call: TRBV9
j_call: TRBJ2-2
cdr3_aa: ASSEPTGTGELF

v_call: TRBV2
j_call: TRBJ2-2
cdr3_aa: ASRDSGRRAGELF

v_call: TRBV5-1
j_call: TRBJ2-2
cdr3_aa: ASSYRTGGTGELF

v_call: TRBV7-8
j_call: TRBJ2-5
cdr3_aa: ASDWGTGTIQETQY

v_call: TRBV29-1
j_call: TRBJ1-1
cdr3_aa: SVGAGAGEAF

v_call: TRBV27
j_call: TRBJ2-7
cdr3_aa: ASSLSRTATSYEQY

v_call: TRBV28
j_call: TRBJ1-1
cdr3_aa: ASSLLGGNTEAF

v_call: TRBV11-2
j_call: TRBJ2-3
cdr3_aa: ASSAWGRDTQY

v_call: TRBV6-5
j_call: TRBJ1-1
cdr3_aa: ASSPTSSPEAF

v_call: TRBV2
j_call: TRBJ1-3
cdr3_aa: ASSGQGADGNTIY

v_call: TRBV27
j_call: TRBJ2-1
cdr3_aa: ASRTSKEQF

v_call: TRBV19
j_call: TRBJ1-1
cdr3_aa: ASWDRGETEAF